This TCR beta chain comes out of a study of blood T cells in healthy people across ages. Regarding the study as a whole: Older age went with lower TCR beta diversity per million T cells, in a roughly linear way.

Next came a second PCR, run for roughly 6 to 11 cycles, which used a sample-barcoded 5' primer along with a J-beta primer mix. TCRdb ran MiXCR on the 5' RACE reads and lists one entry per CDR3 protein. The table lists about 690,000 distinct CDR3 sequences, around two fifths of them singletons. The table lists this clonotype with many counts. The antigen is unknown. The sequence derives from a man of 80 years or more in good health. The sequenced sample was blood.

The CDR3 here is CASSLDLTTGGGQYF. CDR3 bases: TGTGCCAGCAGCTTAGACCTTACTACAGGGGGGGGGCAGTACTTC. The chain carries TRBV11-2 and TRBJ2-5; D perhaps matches TRBD1 (8 bases). CDR3 length: 15 residues. Trimming removed 0 bases from V and 11 bases from J, with 19 bases in between. Per germline, CDR1 SGHAT and CDR2 FQNNGV.